The 26 T cell receptor beta chains presented below share a single source sample, sequenced in a study of spatial heterogeneity in lung cancer (dated by TCRdb to the late 2010s). The protocol used for the library was 5' RACE. The sequencer listed for this sample is NextSeq 500. Starting from the raw public reads, TCRdb applied fastp trimming at Q25, assembled clones with MiXCR and retained in-frame beta chains. Rows merge per CDR3 protein into single entries with the most common DNA and genes. The sample table lists approximately 41,000 distinct CDR3 sequences, under 12% of them with a count of one. The ten biggest clones cover 17% of the sample. The sample's time point label, in plain terms: blood at routine non-recurrence follow-up after resection. Material: PBMCs, obtained at follow-up. These receptors all come from a female donor with early-stage non-small cell lung cancer.

This clonotype was counted a few times. V is TRBV3-1 and J is TRBJ1-3; D is uncertain. Per the germline V gene, CDR1 is LGHDT and CDR2 is YNNKEL (reference sequence). This CDR3 comprises 17 residues. Trimming took 1 base from V and 0 from J, leaving 13 bases between them. For the CDR3, the DNA is TGTGCCAGCAGCCAAGGTCCTTTGACGGCCTCTGGAAACACCATATATTTT. Protein: CASSQGPLTASGNTIYF.

This chain links TRBV19 with TRBJ2-5; D possibly corresponds to TRBD1 (5 bases). Germline assignment: CDR1 LNHDA and CDR2 SQIVND (reference sequence). The length of the CDR3 is 15 residues. Trimming removed 6 bases from V and 2 bases from J, with 16 bases in between. The CDR3 DNA follows: TGTGCCAGTAGCCGTGGGGCTTTGGTACAAGAGACCCAGTACTTC. As protein: CASSRGALVQETQYF.

This clonotype appeared many times. The chain employs TRBV6-5 and TRBJ2-7; D possibly corresponds to TRBD1 (6 bases). V was shortened by 8 bases and J by 4 bases, with 15 bases between the two germline ends. Looked up from germline, CDR1 is MNHEY and CDR2 is SVGAGI. This CDR3 region has 13 residues. CDR3 sequence (DNA): TGTGCCAGCGGGCAGGGGCACGTATACGAGCAGTACTTC. Amino acids: CASGQGHVYEQYF.

This clonotype showed up many times. The chain recombines TRBV3-1 with TRBJ1-1; D remains ambiguous. The ends were cut back, 4 bases at V and 5 bases at J, with 11 bases in the middle. Per the germline V gene, CDR1 is LGHDT and CDR2 is YNNKEL (reference sequence). CDR3 length equals 13 residues. The CDR3 DNA is TGTGCCAGCAGCCGCAACGGCAGAACTGAAGCTTTCTTT. Protein: CASSRNGRTEAFF.

The rearrangement links TRBV28 to TRBJ2-2; D is unresolved. The length of the CDR3 is 15 residues. Trimming stripped 3 bases from V and 1 base from J, with 9 bases between. Germline CDR1 MDHEN, CDR2 SYDVKM. CDR3 in amino acids: CASSFSTVNTGELFF. The CDR3 DNA sequence: TGTGCCAGCAGTTTTTCGACGGTGAACACCGGGGAGCTGTTTTTT.

This clonotype was detected many times. V usage is TRBV27 and J usage is TRBJ1-5, with D unresolved. Trimming took off 4 bases at V and 5 bases at J, with 9 bases between the two ends. The CDR3 has 13 residues. In germline, CDR1 is MNHEY, CDR2 SMNVEV (reference sequence). The CDR3 nucleotides read TGTGCCAGCAGTTCGACCCCCGATCAGCCCCAGCATTTT. It codes for CASSSTPDQPQHF.

CDR3 amino acids: CSARGISGGQETQYF. CDR3 nucleotides: TGCAGTGCTAGAGGGATTAGCGGGGGCCAAGAGACCCAGTACTTC. The chain joins TRBV20-1 to TRBJ2-5; the match to TRBD2 covers 9 bases. This CDR3 spans 15 amino acids. Germline CDR1 reads DFQATT; CDR2 reads SNEGSKA (reference sequence). The V segment lost 1 base and the J segment 1 base; nucleotides outside the gene matches: 4.

This clonotype occurred many times. The V call is TRBV5-1, the J call TRBJ2-1; 10 nucleotides match TRBD2. The V gene end was trimmed by 4 bases and the J gene end by 7 bases; junction bases not matched to a gene: 8. CDR1 is SGHRS, CDR2 YFSETQ, per germline. The CDR3 spans 15 residues. DNA of the CDR3: TGCGCCAGCAGCCCTAGCGGGGGCCCGGGTAATGAGCAGTTCTTC. Its protein product is CASSPSGGPGNEQFF.

The V and J genes are TRBV9 and TRBJ2-3; 12 nucleotides agree with TRBD2. The V segment lost 3 bases and the J segment 8 bases; nucleotides outside the gene matches: 10. This CDR3 has 16 residues. The germline V gene encodes CDR1 SGDLS and CDR2 YYNGEE. CDR3 in amino acids: CASSADLAGGRGTQYF. CDR3 DNA: TGTGCCAGCAGCGCAGACCTAGCGGGGGGGCGAGGTACGCAGTATTTT.

This clonotype has a handful of counts. V usage is TRBV13 and J usage is TRBJ2-2; 8 bases match TRBD1. CDR3 length equals 17 residues. Germline-derived CDR1 and CDR2 are PRHDT and FYEKMQ (reference sequence). V lost 5 bases and J lost 6; bases outside the gene matches: 14. The CDR3 sequence is CASSGDRGSGEAGELFF. In nucleotides, the CDR3 is TGTGCCAGCAGCGGAGACAGGGGATCCGGGGAAGCCGGGGAGCTGTTTTTT.

This clonotype was observed at least ten times. V gene TRBV7-2 combines with J gene TRBJ2-3, with 7 bases fitting TRBD1. Germline-derived CDR1 and CDR2 are SGHTA and FQGNSA. Unmatched junction bases numbered 4, after V lost 5 bases and J lost 2 bases. The CDR3 sequence is 14 residues long. CDR3 DNA sequence: TGTGCCAGCAGCGGACAGGCATCCACAGATACGCAGTATTTT. It codes for CASSGQASTDTQYF.

This clonotype was seen ten or more times. The rearrangement uses TRBV2 and TRBJ2-2; 8 bases fit TRBD1. CDR1 and CDR2 from the germline V gene are SNHLY and FYNNEI. V gave up 11 bases and J gave up 1 base; unmatched junction bases: 3. The CDR3 has 13 amino acids. The CDR3 reads CASGQVNTGELFF. CDR3 in DNA: TGTGCCTCGGGACAGGTGAACACCGGGGAGCTGTTTTTT.

This clonotype was seen ten or more times. The CDR3 reads CSVVKASSYEQYF. The CDR3 DNA follows: TGCAGCGTTGTCAAGGCTTCCTCCTACGAGCAGTACTTC. V is TRBV29-1 and J is TRBJ2-7, with unresolved D. Trimming shortened V by 4 bases and J by 0 bases, and 10 bases separated the two germline ends. The CDR3 is 13 residues long. Germline V gene sequence: CDR1 SQVTM, CDR2 ANQGSEA.

The chain recombines TRBV4-1 with TRBJ1-4; no clear D. CDR3 length: 16 residues. V lost 0 bases and J lost 4, with 12 bases in between. CDR1 and CDR2 from the germline V gene are MGHRA and YSYEKL. The CDR3 sequence is CASSQDLAVLNEKLFF. CDR3 DNA: TGCGCCAGCAGCCAAGATCTCGCCGTCCTTAATGAAAAACTGTTTTTT.

At least ten counts were recorded for this clonotype. V and J are TRBV3-1 and TRBJ2-1; TRBD2 matches 15 bases. Germline loops: CDR1 LGHDT, CDR2 YNNKEL (reference sequence). CDR3 size: 14 residues. Trimming took 8 bases from V and 10 from J; bases not matched to a gene: 6. DNA for the CDR3: TGTGCCAGCCGGACTAGCGGGGGGGCAGGCGAGCAGTTCTTC. It translates to CASRTSGGAGEQFF.

This clonotype was detected only a few times. The V gene is TRBV7-2, the J gene TRBJ1-2; 8 nucleotides align to TRBD1. The CDR3 length is 15 residues. V lost 1 base, J lost 3 bases, and 4 bases stayed unmatched. Germline CDR1 and CDR2: SGHTA and FQGNSA. CDR3: CASSLGRGQDYGYTF. Written as DNA, the CDR3 is TGTGCCAGCAGCTTAGGCAGGGGGCAGGACTATGGCTACACCTTC.

The chain combines TRBV7-2 with TRBJ2-7, with TRBD2 identical over 9 bases. V was clipped by 5 bases and J by 4 bases; unmatched bases: 9. The germline CDR1 and CDR2 sequences are SGHTA and FQGNSA. This CDR3 region has 15 residues. The CDR3 sequence is CASSQSGGRSYEQYF. Written as DNA, the CDR3 is TGTGCCAGCAGCCAAAGCGGGGGGCGGTCTTACGAGCAGTACTTC.

The genes are TRBV6-5 and TRBJ2-7; D possibly corresponds to TRBD2 (5 bases). Per the germline V gene, CDR1 is MNHEY and CDR2 is SVGAGI. This CDR3 is 13 amino acids long. The V and J ends lost 7 bases and 5 bases respectively, with 15 bases between them. As DNA, the CDR3 is TGTGCCAGCACCAAGACGGGGTCCCACGAGCAGTACTTC. It specifies CASTKTGSHEQYF.

The chain couples TRBV5-1 to TRBJ2-3; D ambiguous. From germline, CDR1 is SGHRS and CDR2 YFSETQ. The CDR3 has 15 amino acids. The ends were cut back, 0 bases at V and 0 bases at J, with 8 bases in the middle. The DNA of the CDR3 is TGCGCCAGCAGCTTGGCCTGGGGAAGCACAGATACGCAGTATTTT. As protein: CASSLAWGSTDTQYF.

This clonotype has just a few counts. The J gene is TRBJ2-7, the V gene TRBV9; D may match TRBD1 or TRBD2 (7 bases each). The CDR3 runs 15 residues. Germline V gene data show CDR1 as SGDLS and CDR2 as YYNGEE. Deletions cut 0 bases from V and 6 bases from J, with 16 bases between. The CDR3 DNA reads TGTGCCAGCAGCGTAGCAGGGAGGGGGCAAGGCGAGCAGTACTTC. This gives the protein CASSVAGRGQGEQYF.

The table lists this clonotype with many counts. The rearrangement joins TRBV7-6 to TRBJ1-5, with TRBD1 identical over 9 bases. The CDR3 is 17 residues long. Germline-derived CDR1 and CDR2 are SGHVS and FNYEAQ. Losses at the gene ends were 5 bases for V and 1 base for J; bases not matched to a gene: 9. The CDR3 loop reads CASSPKTGGISNQPQHF. CDR3 nucleotide sequence: TGTGCCAGCAGCCCGAAGACAGGGGGTATAAGCAATCAGCCCCAGCATTTT.

This clonotype has at least ten counts. The chain recombines TRBV5-1 with TRBJ2-3; D is tentatively TRBD1 or TRBD2 (5 bases each). The CDR3 has 14 amino acids. Germline CDR1 is SGHRS and CDR2 is YFSETQ. Trimming stripped 3 bases from V and 2 bases from J, with 10 bases between. The CDR3 coding sequence is TGCGCCAGCAGCTCGGACGGGGCCACAGATACGCAGTATTTT. Residues: CASSSDGATDTQYF.

The sample holds many counts of this clonotype. This rearrangement joins TRBV6-1 to TRBJ2-4; perhaps TRBD2 as D (6 bases). V was cut by 7 bases and J by 0 bases, with 13 bases left in between. Per the germline V gene, CDR1 is MNHNS and CDR2 is SASEGT. This CDR3 has 15 amino acids. The DNA for the CDR3 is TGTGCCAGCAATGGGAGGCACCCAGCCAAAAACATTCAGTACTTC. This encodes CASNGRHPAKNIQYF.

The chain joins TRBV7-6 to TRBJ2-3; TRBD2 matches at 8 bases. Germline CDR1 reads SGHVS; CDR2 reads FNYEAQ. This CDR3 has 17 amino acids. After removal of 1 base from V and 0 bases from J, the junction contained 6 bases not matched to a gene. Here the CDR3 reads CASSLGSGGGSTDTQYF. In DNA form, the CDR3 reads TGTGCCAGCAGCTTAGGGTCCGGCGGGGGGAGCACAGATACGCAGTATTTT.

This clonotype showed up many times. CDR3 region: CASSIEVTAPEYF. Here the CDR3 DNA reads TGTGCCAGTAGTATAGAAGTGACAGCTCCCGAGTACTTC. The chain joins TRBV19 to TRBJ2-7; tentatively, D is TRBD1 (5 bases). Trimming cost V 0 bases and J 11 bases, with 14 bases left between them. CDR3 size: 13 residues. The germline CDR1 and CDR2 sequences are LNHDA and SQIVND (reference sequence). Full variable domain (missing parts from reference TRBV19 and TRBJ2-7): DGGITQSPKYLFRKEGQNVTLSCEQNLNHDAMYWYRQDPGQGLRLIYYSQIVNDFQKGDIAEGYSVSREKKESFPLTVTSAQKNPTAFYLCASSIEVTAPEYFGPGTRLTVT.

This clonotype was observed many times. This CDR3 reads CATSRDLSSGVNSPLHF. The CDR3 bases are TGTGCCACCAGCAGAGATTTGTCCTCAGGGGTAAATTCACCCCTCCACTTT. The chain joins TRBV15 to TRBJ1-6; possible D gene TRBD1, 6 bases. V gave up 0 bases and J gave up 7 bases, with 16 bases separating them. Germline V gene data show CDR1 as LNHNV and CDR2 as YYDKDF (reference sequence). The CDR3 covers 17 residues.